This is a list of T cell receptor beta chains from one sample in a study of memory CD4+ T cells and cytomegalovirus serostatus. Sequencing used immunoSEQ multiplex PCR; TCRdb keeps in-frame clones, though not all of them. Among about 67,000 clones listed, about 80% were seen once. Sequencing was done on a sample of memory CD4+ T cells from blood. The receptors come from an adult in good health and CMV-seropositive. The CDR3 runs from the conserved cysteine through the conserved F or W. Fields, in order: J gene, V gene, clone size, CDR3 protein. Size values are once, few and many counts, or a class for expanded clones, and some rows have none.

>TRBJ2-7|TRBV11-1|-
CASSLDGRPSYEQYF
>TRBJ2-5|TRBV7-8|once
CASSPGLRETQYF
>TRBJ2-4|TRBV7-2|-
CASSTPSGNIQYF
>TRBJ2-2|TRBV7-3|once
CASSLTASGIWTGELFF
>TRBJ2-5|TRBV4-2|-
CASSQERGGQETQYF
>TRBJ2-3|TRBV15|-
CATSRGLQADTQYF
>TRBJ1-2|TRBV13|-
CASSLGGPDGNYGYTF
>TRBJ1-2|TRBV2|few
CASKVSYGYTF
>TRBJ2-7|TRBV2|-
CASIWGEGPSYEQYF
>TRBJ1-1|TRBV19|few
CASRDRGSIGNTEAFF
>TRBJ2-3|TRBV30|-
CAWTSGSYTQYF
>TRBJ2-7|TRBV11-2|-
CASSLPGRIYEQYF
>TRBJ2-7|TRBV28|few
CASGLGQGLEQYF
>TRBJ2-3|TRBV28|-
CASSPPATDTQYF
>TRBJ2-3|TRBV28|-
CASSSSGRVLTDTQYF
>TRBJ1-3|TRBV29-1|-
CSGTHGSGNTIYF
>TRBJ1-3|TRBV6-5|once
CASSFSSGTTGNTIYF
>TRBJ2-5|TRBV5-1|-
CASSSGTGQETQYF